This T cell receptor (beta chain) was recorded in a study of blood T cell repertoires in COVID-19. Study-level background: Spain, Italy and the United States supplied samples that represented acute and convalescent COVID-19.

CDR1 is MNHEY, CDR2 SVGAGI, per germline. With 6 bases clipped from V and 7 bases from J, the junction kept 9 bases outside the gene matches. The CDR3 contains 14 residues. The data were produced by immunoSEQ multiplex PCR, yet TCRdb's version contains in-frame clones alone and is incomplete. The table shows roughly 230,000 clones, with about 86% occurring only once. The chain has TRBV6-5 and TRBJ2-7; 10 nucleotides line up with TRBD1. The receptor was derived from a man over 45 with active or convalescent COVID-19. Input material: peripheral blood. The CDR3 DNA is TGTGCCAGCAGAGACCGACAGGGGGCGTCTGAGCAGTACTTC. Amino acids: CASRDRQGASEQYF.